Listed below are T cell receptor beta chains from one sample, sequenced in a study of blood T cell repertoires in COVID-19. Assay: immunoSEQ multiplex PCR; the TCRdb copy retains only in-frame clones and omits some. The data contain some 120,000 clones, around 82% of them singletons. Sequenced input: peripheral blood. The origin of the receptors is a man older than 75 with active or convalescent COVID-19. CDR3s include the opening cysteine and the closing phenylalanine or tryptophan. Fields, in order: D gene, J gene, V gene, clone size, CDR3 protein, CDR3 DNA. D genes are given only for firm matches. Rows give clone size only sometimes, using once, few, many, or a class for an expanded clone.

>TRBD1|TRBJ1-1|TRBV30|NA
CAWSLDRVNTEAFF
TGTGCCTGGAGCCTGGACAGGGTGAACACTGAAGCTTTCTTT
>TRBD1|TRBJ1-6|TRBV28|NA
CASSLTGDSLKPIHF
TGTGCCAGCAGTTTAACAGGGGACAGCCTTAAACCTATCCACTTT
>NA|TRBJ1-2|TRBV3-1/TRBV3-2|NA
CASSQDGGDGYTF
TGTGCCAGCAGCCAAGATGGAGGGGACGGCTACACCTTC
>NA|TRBJ1-5|TRBV3-1/TRBV3-2|NA
CASSQDRYIRGSNQPQHF
TGTGCCAGCAGCCAAGATCGGTATATAAGAGGAAGCAATCAGCCCCAGCATTTT
>NA|TRBJ2-2|TRBV5-1|few
CASSPGTNTGELFF
TGCGCCAGCAGCCCCGGGACAAACACCGGGGAGCTGTTTTTT
>NA|TRBJ2-7|TRBV6-5|NA
CASSYSSSSDEQYF
TGTGCCAGCAGTTACTCGTCTAGCAGCGACGAGCAGTACTTC
>NA|TRBJ1-5|TRBV5-6|NA
CASSLDPDQPQHF
TGTGCCAGCAGCTTAGATCCAGATCAGCCCCAGCATTTT
>TRBD1|TRBJ1-3|TRBV5-6|NA
CASSLGTGISGNTIYF
TGTGCCAGCAGCTTGGGGACAGGGATCTCTGGAAACACCATATATTTT
>NA|TRBJ1-1|TRBV11-2|few
CASSAGDTRISRNTEAFF
TGTGCCAGCAGCGCCGGGGACACGCGCATTTCTCGGAACACTGAAGCTTTCTTT
>TRBD2|TRBJ2-4|TRBV5-1|NA
CASSLETSGTKNIQYF
TGCGCCAGCAGCTTGGAGACTAGCGGCACCAAAAACATTCAGTACTTC
>NA|TRBJ1-1|TRBV5-6|once
CASSSPILGVMNTEAFF
TGTGCCAGCAGTTCTCCCATCCTCGGGGTGATGAACACTGAAGCTTTCTTT
>NA|TRBJ2-2|TRBV29-1|once
CSVSGTTTGELFF
TGCAGCGTCTCCGGGACAACCACCGGGGAGCTGTTTTTT
>TRBD1|TRBJ1-2|TRBV9|once
CASSGNRGFSGGYTF
TGTGCCAGCAGCGGAAACAGGGGATTCTCGGGGGGCTACACCTTC
>NA|TRBJ2-1|TRBV18|few
CASCQGLHNEQFF
TGTGCCAGCTGCCAAGGACTACACAATGAGCAGTTCTTC
>NA|TRBJ2-1|TRBV11-2|NA
CASRIAVGDEQFF
TGTGCCAGCAGGATAGCGGTAGGGGATGAGCAGTTCTTC
>TRBD2|TRBJ2-5|TRBV28|NA
CASSLGGGASETQYF
TGTGCCAGCAGTTTAGGCGGGGGGGCATCAGAGACCCAGTACTTC
>NA|TRBJ1-1|TRBV29-1|NA
CSGGQNTEAFF
TGCAGCGGGGGACAAAACACTGAAGCTTTCTTT
>TRBD2|TRBJ2-2|TRBV29-1|NA
CSVAGLAGDTGELFF
TGCAGCGTTGCGGGACTAGCGGGGGATACCGGGGAGCTGTTTTTT
>NA|TRBJ1-1|TRBV6-5|few
CASRKPGQINTEAFF
TGTGCCAGCAGGAAGCCGGGACAAATAAACACTGAAGCTTTCTTT
>TRBD2|TRBJ2-2|TRBV7-8|few
CASSLNLAGNTGELFF
TGTGCCAGCAGCCTCAACCTAGCGGGGAACACCGGGGAGCTGTTTTTT
>NA|TRBJ1-1|TRBV7-9|few
CASSFGRANTEAFF
TGTGCCAGCAGCTTCGGCAGGGCGAACACTGAAGCTTTCTTT
>TRBD2|TRBJ2-5|TRBV6-2/TRBV6-3|NA
CASSRRGDEKTQYF
TGTGCCAGCAGCCGGCGGGGGGATGAAAAGACCCAGTACTTC
>NA|TRBJ2-1|TRBV11-3|few
CASSLEGGSYNEQFF
TGTGCCAGCAGCTTAGAGGGGGGATCCTACAATGAGCAGTTCTTC